The clone carrying this TCR beta chain has a single count. V was clipped by 4 bases and J by 1 base, with 14 bases between them. The CDR3 is 17 amino acids. The germline CDR1 and CDR2 sequences are SGHTA and FQGNSA. The data belong to a study of T cells in Graves' hyperthyroidism and ophthalmopathy. Patients between 18 and 65 years old had hyperthyroidism, newly diagnosed and lasting under 2 months. Uncontrolled infection, other autoimmune disease, pregnancy or lactation led to exclusion. Clinicians diagnosed patients from clinical symptoms, serum thyroxine and TRAb, thyroid ultrasound and orbital computed tomography. Amplification yielded TCR beta CDR3 regions, with RNA transcripts as the source. The study used the HTBI primer set for a first-round RT-PCR of the TCR CDR3. TCRdb re-analysed the multiplex PCR reads in MiXCR, keeping a single row per CDR3 protein. The sample consists of 96,000 or so distinct CDR3 sequences, over 50% of them appearing once.

Input material: blood. The rearrangement links TRBV7-2 to TRBJ2-6; a possible D gene is TRBD2 (6 bases). This clonotype was obtained from a woman aged 40 to 55 with Graves' hyperthyroidism. CDR3 bases: TGTGCCAGCAGCTCCGGGACTGGAAGTTCTGGGGCCAACGTCCTGACTTTC. It is translated as CASSSGTGSSGANVLTF.